This T cell receptor (beta chain) was captured in a study of blood T cell repertoires in COVID-19. Study summary: Spain, Italy and the United States supplied samples that represented acute and convalescent COVID-19.

The data were produced by immunoSEQ multiplex PCR, yet TCRdb's version contains in-frame clones alone and is incomplete. The data show 70,000 to 80,000 clones, 80% to 90% seen once. The CDR3 length is 15 residues. Trimming took 2 bases from V and 5 from J; bases not matched to a gene: 4. Germline CDR1 is ENHRY and CDR2 is SYGVKD. The sample was peripheral blood. The chain employs TRBV10-3 and TRBJ2-7, with TRBD1 matching over 12 bases. The TCR comes from a man at least 80 years old in a cohort sampled during active COVID-19. In nucleotides, the CDR3 is TGTGCCATCAGTGAGGGCGGGACAGGGGGCGACGAGCAGTACGTC. Residues: CAISEGGTGGDEQYV.